Listed below are T cell receptor beta chains from one sample, sequenced in a study of T cells in Graves' hyperthyroidism and ophthalmopathy. TCRdb called the multiplex PCR reads again in MiXCR, with one record for every CDR3 protein. The sample carries over 550,000 distinct CDR3 sequences, around 17% recorded once. The material sequenced was blood. These receptors were taken from a woman aged 18-35 years with Graves' hyperthyroidism. Both conserved end residues are part of each CDR3. Fields, in order: CDR3 DNA, CDR3 protein, V gene, clone size, J gene, D gene. A D gene is named only where the DNA matches it firmly. Not all rows give a size; the values are once, few, many and, for expanded clones, a class.

CDR3 DNA: TGTGCCAGCAGCTTAGAAGGGACAGGGAAACACGGGGAGCTGTTTTTT
CDR3 protein: CASSLEGTGKHGELFF
V gene: TRBV7-2
clone size: many
J gene: TRBJ2-2
D gene: TRBD1

CDR3 DNA: TGCAGCGTTGGAGCGGGAACAGATACGCAGTATTTT
CDR3 protein: CSVGAGTDTQYF
V gene: TRBV29-1
clone size: few
J gene: TRBJ2-3
D gene: TRBD2

CDR3 DNA: TGTGCCAGCAGCGGACCGCAGGGACCGGGGGAGCAGTTCTTC
CDR3 protein: CASSGPQGPGEQFF
V gene: TRBV5-4
clone size: many
J gene: TRBJ2-1
D gene: .

CDR3 DNA: TGTGCCAGCAGCTTTGGGGGACGTTACAATCAGCCCCAGCATTTT
CDR3 protein: CASSFGGRYNQPQHF
V gene: TRBV7-2
clone size: many
J gene: TRBJ1-5
D gene: .

CDR3 DNA: TGTGCCAGCAGCGGTGGACTGCGATTTAAGACCGGGGAGCTGTTTTTT
CDR3 protein: CASSGGLRFKTGELFF
V gene: TRBV2
clone size: many
J gene: TRBJ2-2
D gene: .

CDR3 DNA: TGTGCCAGCACCCTCGGACAGGGGGTTTACGAGCAGTACTTC
CDR3 protein: CASTLGQGVYEQYF
V gene: TRBV3-1
clone size: .
J gene: TRBJ2-7
D gene: TRBD1

CDR3 DNA: TGTGCCAGCAGCCCCGGACAGGGGGACTCCTACGAGCAGTACTTC
CDR3 protein: CASSPGQGDSYEQYF
V gene: TRBV13
clone size: .
J gene: TRBJ2-7
D gene: TRBD1

CDR3 DNA: TGTGCCAGCAGTAGTGGCAGGGGGCCCACTGAAGCTTTCTTT
CDR3 protein: CASSSGRGPTEAFF
V gene: TRBV12-3/TRBV12-4
clone size: .
J gene: TRBJ1-1
D gene: TRBD1

CDR3 DNA: TGTGCCAGCAGTTCTATGGGGAGCACAGATACGCAGTATTTT
CDR3 protein: CASSSMGSTDTQYF
V gene: TRBV27
clone size: many
J gene: TRBJ2-3
D gene: .

CDR3 DNA: TGCGCCAGCAGCGGGACTAGCGGGGTATCCTACGAGCAGTACTTC
CDR3 protein: CASSGTSGVSYEQYF
V gene: TRBV5-1
clone size: many
J gene: TRBJ2-7
D gene: TRBD2

CDR3 DNA: TGTGCATGGACGGATTGGGACAATGAAAAACTGTTTTTT
CDR3 protein: CAWTDWDNEKLFF
V gene: TRBV2
clone size: many
J gene: TRBJ1-4
D gene: .

CDR3 DNA: TGTGCCAGCAGGAACTATGGGGCTCCCAATGAGCAGTTCTTC
CDR3 protein: CASRNYGAPNEQFF
V gene: TRBV28
clone size: .
J gene: TRBJ2-1
D gene: .

CDR3 DNA: TGCGCCAGCAGCCCCGAGGTTTCAGAGACCCAGTACTTC
CDR3 protein: CASSPEVSETQYF
V gene: TRBV5-1
clone size: few
J gene: TRBJ2-5
D gene: .

CDR3 DNA: TGTGCCAGTAGTATAGTTGGGTCGGGGGTTATCGGAGCTTTCTTT
CDR3 protein: CASSIVGSGVIGAFF
V gene: TRBV19
clone size: .
J gene: TRBJ1-1
D gene: .

CDR3 DNA: TGCAGTGCTAGAGTCTCGACTTCCAATCAGCCCCAGCATTTT
CDR3 protein: CSARVSTSNQPQHF
V gene: TRBV20-1
clone size: .
J gene: TRBJ1-5
D gene: .

CDR3 DNA: TGTGCCAGCAGTGGACTAGCGGGAGTGGAGGGCTACAATGAGCAGTTCTTC
CDR3 protein: CASSGLAGVEGYNEQFF
V gene: TRBV28
clone size: .
J gene: TRBJ2-1
D gene: TRBD2

CDR3 DNA: TGTGCCAGCAGTGTTGACAGGAGGAGGACTGAAGCTTTCTTT
CDR3 protein: CASSVDRRRTEAFF
V gene: TRBV12-3/TRBV12-4
clone size: many
J gene: TRBJ1-1
D gene: .

CDR3 DNA: TGTGCCAGCAGCTTGTACCGGGACAGGGGGCGCCCAGATACGCAGTATTTT
CDR3 protein: CASSLYRDRGRPDTQYF
V gene: TRBV5-6
clone size: .
J gene: TRBJ2-3
D gene: TRBD1

CDR3 DNA: TGTGCCGCCTCAGAGTACAATGAGCAGTTCTTC
CDR3 protein: CAASEYNEQFF
V gene: TRBV2
clone size: .
J gene: TRBJ2-1
D gene: .

CDR3 DNA: TGTGCCAGCTCACCCTTCCCTCCGGGACAGGGCTATGGCTACACCTTC
CDR3 protein: CASSPFPPGQGYGYTF
V gene: TRBV18
clone size: few
J gene: TRBJ1-2
D gene: TRBD1

CDR3 DNA: TGCGCCAGCAGTGAGTCCCAGGCCAGCACAGATACGCAGTATTTT
CDR3 protein: CASSESQASTDTQYF
V gene: TRBV10-1
clone size: few
J gene: TRBJ2-3
D gene: .

CDR3 DNA: TGTGCCAGCAGCCGTCAACTACTAGCGGGTTCTCGAGCCGGGGAGCTGTTTTTT
CDR3 protein: CASSRQLLAGSRAGELFF
V gene: TRBV3-1
clone size: few
J gene: TRBJ2-2
D gene: TRBD2

CDR3 DNA: TGTGCCAGCAGTATACAGAACACCGGGGAGCTGTTTTTT
CDR3 protein: CASSIQNTGELFF
V gene: TRBV6-1
clone size: few
J gene: TRBJ2-2
D gene: .

CDR3 DNA: TGTGCCAGCAGCCTCGGGACTAATTTCCCGCAGTATTTT
CDR3 protein: CASSLGTNFPQYF
V gene: TRBV28
clone size: .
J gene: TRBJ2-3
D gene: TRBD2

CDR3 DNA: TGTGCCAGCAGCTTGCTTTTGAGCGCTGAAGCTTTCTTT
CDR3 protein: CASSLLLSAEAFF
V gene: TRBV7-2
clone size: .
J gene: TRBJ1-1
D gene: .

CDR3 DNA: TGTGCCAGCGGTACAGGGGCGGGGGTGAACACTGAAGCTTTCTTT
CDR3 protein: CASGTGAGVNTEAFF
V gene: TRBV7-2
clone size: many
J gene: TRBJ1-1
D gene: TRBD1

CDR3 DNA: TGTGCCAGCAGCTTAAATGGACTAGCGGCCAGCTCCTACAATGAGCAGTTCTTC
CDR3 protein: CASSLNGLAASSYNEQFF
V gene: TRBV7-2
clone size: .
J gene: TRBJ2-1
D gene: TRBD2

CDR3 DNA: TGTGCCAGCAGCCGAAATAGCGGGGGGGCGCATACCGGGGAGCTGTTTTTT
CDR3 protein: CASSRNSGGAHTGELFF
V gene: TRBV11-3
clone size: few
J gene: TRBJ2-2
D gene: TRBD2

CDR3 DNA: TGTGCCAGCAGCTTAGAGTTGCTAGCGGCTAATGAGCAGTTCTTC
CDR3 protein: CASSLELLAANEQFF
V gene: TRBV11-1
clone size: many
J gene: TRBJ2-1
D gene: TRBD2

CDR3 DNA: TGCGCCACCGCGACTAGCCGAGAGACCCAGTACTTC
CDR3 protein: CATATSRETQYF
V gene: TRBV10-2
clone size: .
J gene: TRBJ2-5
D gene: TRBD2

CDR3 DNA: TGTGCCACCAGTGACGCTAGGCCCACAGATACGCAGTATTTT
CDR3 protein: CATSDARPTDTQYF
V gene: TRBV24-1
clone size: many
J gene: TRBJ2-3
D gene: .

CDR3 DNA: TGTGCCAGCAGTATCCAGACATCTGGCTACACCTTC
CDR3 protein: CASSIQTSGYTF
V gene: TRBV28
clone size: few
J gene: TRBJ1-2
D gene: .

CDR3 DNA: TGTGCCAGCAGCTGGGCCGGGACGGTGCAGTATTTT
CDR3 protein: CASSWAGTVQYF
V gene: TRBV11-2
clone size: many
J gene: TRBJ2-3
D gene: .

CDR3 DNA: TGTGCCAGTAGTAACAGGGGGGGGACACCCCAGCATTTT
CDR3 protein: CASSNRGGTPQHF
V gene: TRBV19
clone size: .
J gene: TRBJ1-5
D gene: TRBD1

CDR3 DNA: TGCAGTGCTAGAGTCGTTCTAGCGGGTTCGACAGATACGCAGTATTTT
CDR3 protein: CSARVVLAGSTDTQYF
V gene: TRBV20-1
clone size: few
J gene: TRBJ2-3
D gene: TRBD2

CDR3 DNA: TGTGCCAGCAGCATGGACAGGAACACCGGGGAGCTGTTTTTT
CDR3 protein: CASSMDRNTGELFF
V gene: TRBV2
clone size: .
J gene: TRBJ2-2
D gene: .

CDR3 DNA: TGTGCCACCAGTGATCGGACTAGCGGGAGCACCGAGCAGTACTTC
CDR3 protein: CATSDRTSGSTEQYF
V gene: TRBV24-1
clone size: .
J gene: TRBJ2-7
D gene: TRBD2

CDR3 DNA: TGCAGTGCTTCCATTGACAGGGGGCGTAAAAAACTGTTTTTT
CDR3 protein: CSASIDRGRKKLFF
V gene: TRBV20-1
clone size: few
J gene: TRBJ1-4
D gene: TRBD1

CDR3 DNA: TGCGCCAGCAGCCAAGTAGGCCATGAGCATTTCTTC
CDR3 protein: CASSQVGHEHFF
V gene: TRBV4-3
clone size: .
J gene: TRBJ2-1
D gene: .

CDR3 DNA: .
CDR3 protein: CASSFGRGSEYF
V gene: TRBV12-3/TRBV12-4
clone size: many
J gene: TRBJ2-2
D gene: .

CDR3 DNA: TGTGCCAGCAGCCAGGGGTTACACGCACCCCAAGAGACCCAGTACTTC
CDR3 protein: CASSQGLHAPQETQYF
V gene: TRBV14
clone size: many
J gene: TRBJ2-5
D gene: .

CDR3 DNA: TGTGCCAGCAGTCGCACCGGGAGGCAAGGGTGGCCCCTCCACTTT
CDR3 protein: CASSRTGRQGWPLHF
V gene: TRBV6-1
clone size: few
J gene: TRBJ1-6
D gene: .

CDR3 DNA: TGTGCCAGCAGGATAGCCCAGGGGGGGGCGGGAGGCTACACCTTC
CDR3 protein: CASRIAQGGAGGYTF
V gene: TRBV12-3/TRBV12-4
clone size: .
J gene: TRBJ1-2
D gene: TRBD1

CDR3 DNA: TGTGCCACCAGTGGAACAGGGGGGAGGAGAGAGACCCAGTACTTC
CDR3 protein: CATSGTGGRRETQYF
V gene: TRBV24-1
clone size: .
J gene: TRBJ2-5
D gene: TRBD1

CDR3 DNA: TGTGCCAGTAGTATAGTGTCAGGGATGGAGACCCAGTACTTC
CDR3 protein: CASSIVSGMETQYF
V gene: TRBV19
clone size: .
J gene: TRBJ2-5
D gene: .

CDR3 DNA: TGTGCCACCAGTGGACCCTACAATGAGCAGTTCTTC
CDR3 protein: CATSGPYNEQFF
V gene: TRBV24-1
clone size: .
J gene: TRBJ2-1
D gene: .

CDR3 DNA: TGTGCCAGCAGTGATCTTGGGCAGACACCTTACGAGCAGTACTTC
CDR3 protein: CASSDLGQTPYEQYF
V gene: TRBV25-1
clone size: few
J gene: TRBJ2-7
D gene: .

CDR3 DNA: TGCAGCGTCTCCGGGACAGGGGTCGGAAACACCATATATTTT
CDR3 protein: CSVSGTGVGNTIYF
V gene: TRBV29-1
clone size: .
J gene: TRBJ1-3
D gene: TRBD1

CDR3 DNA: TGTGCCAGCAGTTTCCCGACAGGAGTGGAACTGTTTTTT
CDR3 protein: CASSFPTGVELFF
V gene: TRBV6-2/TRBV6-3
clone size: few
J gene: TRBJ1-4
D gene: .

CDR3 DNA: TGCAGTGCCCCCTCTGACAGGGGCGTCCTCTATGGCTACACCTTC
CDR3 protein: CSAPSDRGVLYGYTF
V gene: TRBV20-1
clone size: .
J gene: TRBJ1-2
D gene: TRBD1

CDR3 DNA: TGTGCCGTCACAGAATATAACTATGGCTACACCTTC
CDR3 protein: CAVTEYNYGYTF
V gene: TRBV6-1
clone size: .
J gene: TRBJ1-2
D gene: .